The 19 T cell receptor beta chains presented below share a single source sample, sequenced in a study of Siglec-9 on CD8 T cells in melanoma. Using immunoSEQ multiplex PCR, the repertoire was profiled, and TCRdb retains in-frame clones only, with some absent. This sample carries roughly 35,000 clones, about four fifths of them seen once, and the ten largest clones take approximately 1.7%. The sample taken for sequencing was Siglec-9- CD8+ T cells sorted from blood. The receptors here all came from a human donor in good health.

The chain carries TRBV7-6 and TRBJ2-5; no clear D gene. The tail of the sequence fits TRBJ2-7 better, so the J call may be wrong. The CDR3 has 15 residues. The germline CDR1 and CDR2 sequences are SGHVS and FNYEAQ. The CDR3 DNA is TGTGCCAGCAGCTTAGAAGTCGCCAATATCTACGAGCAGTACTTC. This gives the protein CASSLEVANIYEQYF.

For the CDR3, the DNA is TGTGCCAGCAGTTATGGACCCGAAGGGGCAGCCGGGGAGCTGTTTTTT. Its translation: CASSYGPEGAAGELFF. The chain carries TRBV6-4 and TRBJ2-2; TRBD1 might be the D (5 bases). Germline V lookup: CDR1 MRHNA, CDR2 SNTAGT. CDR3 length: 16 residues. V was pared by 5 bases and J by 6 bases, with 19 bases between.

This chain uses TRBV6-6 with TRBJ1-6; D possibly corresponds to TRBD1 (6 bases). This CDR3 has 15 residues. V was shortened by 8 bases and J by 11 bases, with 22 bases between the two germline ends. The V gene's germline CDR1 is MNHNY and CDR2 SVGAGI (reference sequence). CDR3: CASAQGQSGHTPLHF. The CDR3 bases are TGTGCCAGCGCCCAGGGGCAGTCTGGTCACACACCCCTCCACTTT.

A single count supports this clone. The chain employs TRBV7-8 and TRBJ1-6; 8 positions match TRBD1. J was trimmed by 7 bases and V by 1 base; bases with no gene match: 3. CDR3 length: 15 amino acids. CDR1 is SGHVS, CDR2 FQNEAQ, per germline. CDR3: CASSLGDRGNSPLHF. The CDR3 bases are TGTGCCAGCAGCTTAGGCGACAGGGGAAATTCACCCCTCCACTTT.

CDR3 DNA sequence: TGTGCCAGCAGTTTAGACAGAACCTACGAGCAGTACTTC. Protein sequence: CASSLDRTYEQYF. J is TRBJ2-7 and V is TRBV27; D is possibly TRBD1 (5 bases). Trimming shortened V by 2 bases and J by 2 bases, and 7 bases separated the two germline ends. The CDR3 totals 13 residues. Per germline, CDR1 MNHEY and CDR2 SMNVEV (reference sequence).

The V gene is TRBV25-1, the J gene TRBJ1-2; 8 bases line up with TRBD1. Germline V gene lookup returns CDR1 MGHDK and CDR2 SYGVNS. The CDR3 extends over 13 amino acids. Trimming took 4 bases from V and 2 from J; bases not matched to a gene: 0. The CDR3: CASSGQGNYGYTF. The CDR3 nucleotides are TGTGCCAGCAGTGGACAGGGGAACTATGGCTACACCTTC.

In this sample, this clone turned up a few times. The rearrangement links TRBV19 to TRBJ2-1, with no clear D. Trimming took 3 bases from V and 3 from J, leaving 3 bases between them. The CDR3 length is 12 residues. CDR1 LNHDA and CDR2 SQIVND come from the germline V gene (reference sequence). DNA of the CDR3: TGTGCCAGTAGTATCGGCTACAATGAGCAGTTCTTC. This translates into CASSIGYNEQFF.

The CDR3 region is CASSSGSYNEQFF. CDR3 sequence (DNA): TGTGCCAGCAGTTCCGGCTCCTACAATGAGCAGTTCTTC. The chain links TRBV13 to TRBJ2-1; no clear D gene. The CDR3 runs 13 residues. Germline V gene lookup returns CDR1 PRHDT and CDR2 FYEKMQ (reference sequence). Trimming took off 6 bases at V and 0 bases at J, with 6 bases between the two ends.

For the CDR3, the DNA is TGTGCCAGCAGCTCGACGGGCCTATTTGAAAAACTGTTTTTT. Protein sequence: CASSSTGLFEKLFF. The chain links TRBV13 to TRBJ1-4; D gene uncertain. The CDR3 covers 14 residues. V dropped 4 bases and J dropped 7 bases, with 13 bases sitting between them. In germline, CDR1 is PRHDT, CDR2 FYEKMQ (reference sequence).

The gene calls are TRBV6-1 and TRBJ2-7; the D is unclear. CDR1 is MNHNS, CDR2 SASEGT, per germline. Trimming pared 8 bases from V and 1 base from J, leaving 12 bases between. CDR3 length: 13 residues. The CDR3 protein is CASGQAPSYEQYF. Written as DNA, the CDR3 is TGTGCCAGCGGCCAAGCCCCGTCCTACGAGCAGTACTTC.

The J gene is TRBJ1-6, the V gene TRBV11-2; a possible D gene is TRBD1 (6 bases). Germline-derived CDR1 and CDR2 are SGHAT and FQNNGV. CDR3 length equals 16 residues. Trimming shortened V by 8 bases and J by 7 bases, and 21 bases separated the two germline ends. CDR3 sequence: CASSPTGGIINSPLHF. CDR3 bases: TGTGCCAGCTCACCTACGGGGGGCATTATCAATTCACCCCTCCACTTT.

The rearrangement uses TRBV27 and TRBJ2-1, with 14 positions matching TRBD2. The CDR3 has 14 residues. J lost 7 bases, V lost 9 bases, and 5 bases had no gene match. Germline V CDR1 and CDR2: MNHEY, SMNVEV (reference sequence). This CDR3 reads CASTGLAGGNEQFF. The DNA for the CDR3 is TGTGCCAGTACCGGACTAGCGGGGGGAAATGAGCAGTTCTTC.

The rearrangement joins TRBV29-1 to TRBJ2-7; 7 bases align to TRBD1. Trimming removed 0 bases from V and 2 bases from J; junction bases left unmatched: 7. Germline V gives CDR1 SQVTM, CDR2 ANQGSEA. The CDR3 runs to 15 residues. This CDR3 reads CSVEELGTETYEQYF. The CDR3, as DNA: TGCAGCGTTGAAGAATTAGGGACAGAAACCTACGAGCAGTACTTC.

The chain has TRBV9 and TRBJ1-1; 9 bases map to TRBD1. With V trimmed by 3 bases and J by 4 bases, 10 bases remained unmatched. Germline CDR1 reads SGDLS; CDR2 reads YYNGEE. The CDR3 is made up of 16 amino acids. The CDR3 region is CASSAPTGGGPTEAFF. CDR3 coding DNA: TGTGCCAGCAGCGCACCGACAGGGGGTGGCCCCACTGAAGCTTTCTTT.

The rearrangement links TRBV6-4 to TRBJ2-3; the match to TRBD2 covers 10 bases. V lost 3 bases and J lost 5; bases outside the gene matches: 5. CDR3 length equals 15 residues. CDR1 and CDR2 from the germline V gene are MRHNA and SNTAGT. The CDR3 here is CASSETSGTGDTQYF. The CDR3 DNA sequence: TGTGCCAGCAGTGAAACTAGCGGGACAGGAGATACGCAGTATTTT.

The V and J genes are TRBV29-1 and TRBJ2-7; TRBD1 matches at 8 bases. The germline gives CDR1 SQVTM, CDR2 ANQGSEA. Trimming removed 6 bases from V and 2 bases from J; junction bases left unmatched: 6. CDR3 size: 13 residues. The CDR3 is CSVLTGGAYEQYF. The CDR3 DNA is TGCAGCGTCTTAACAGGGGGAGCCTACGAGCAGTACTTC.

The chain recombines TRBV27 with TRBJ2-7, with D possibly matching TRBD2 (6 bases). Germline V CDR1 and CDR2: MNHEY, SMNVEV (reference sequence). Trimming took off 6 bases at V and 10 bases at J, with 16 bases between the two ends. CDR3 length: 12 amino acids. In DNA form, the CDR3 reads TGTGCCAGCAGCCCGACGGGGGTATCCCAGTACTTC. Protein product: CASSPTGVSQYF.

This chain links TRBV13 with TRBJ2-7, with 7 bases that match TRBD1. CDR3 length: 14 residues. Trimming removed 5 bases from V and 2 bases from J; junction bases left unmatched: 6. Germline V gene sequence: CDR1 PRHDT, CDR2 FYEKMQ (reference sequence). This CDR3 reads CASSPLTGTYEQYF. CDR3 in DNA: TGTGCCAGCAGCCCATTGACAGGGACCTACGAGCAGTACTTC.

The chain has TRBV6-6 and TRBJ1-2, with 8 bases lining up with TRBD1. The CDR3 extends over 15 amino acids. Per germline, CDR1 MNHNY and CDR2 SVGAGI (reference sequence). Trimming removed 6 bases from V and 8 bases from J; junction bases left unmatched: 14. CDR3 protein: CASRYLTGGRLGYTF. The CDR3 DNA reads as TGTGCCAGCAGATACCTTACAGGGGGAAGGTTAGGCTACACCTTC.